This T cell receptor (beta chain) was recorded in a study of blood T cell repertoires in COVID-19. Study-level background: Samples came from the United States, Italy and Spain, spanning acute and convalescent COVID-19. T cells, B-cell-depleted T cells, or PBMCs supplied cDNA or gDNA.

In the original analysis: The authors estimated nucleated cell counts from reference gene primer amplification. TCRdb's copy holds only in-frame clones and misses some; the assay was immunoSEQ multiplex PCR. The D gene and trimming were derived from the DNA, and the V and J assignments and clone size from that table. Seen here are roughly 56,000 clones, approximately 85% observed once, and the top ten hold 9.5% to 13%. The CDR3 has 14 amino acids. The V gene's germline CDR1 is ENHRY and CDR2 SYGVKD. The J segment lost 6 bases and the V segment lost 6 bases, leaving 6 bases of the junction unmatched. Sequences were obtained from peripheral blood. The chain couples TRBV10-3 to TRBJ2-3, with 10 bases that match TRBD2. The receptor was derived from a human donor in a cohort sampled during active COVID-19. This chain's CDR3 is CAISLAGVKDTQYF. CDR3 nucleotide sequence: TGTGCCATCAGCCTAGCGGGAGTGAAGGATACGCAGTATTTT.